The 10 T cell receptor beta chains presented below share a single source sample, sequenced in a study of early T cells in non-severe SARS-CoV-2 infection. In TCRdb, the 5' RACE reads were re-called with MiXCR into one record per CDR3 protein. Of over 85,000 distinct CDR3 sequences in the sample, roughly 15% are singletons; the top ten hold roughly 1.3%. The sequenced material came from whole blood. Every receptor here comes from an adult who was a healthcare worker with PCR-confirmed SARS-CoV-2 infection or an uninfected control (not recorded which).

This clonotype has a handful of counts. The chain is built from TRBV28 and TRBJ2-2, with 8 bases that match TRBD2. Germline assignment: CDR1 MDHEN and CDR2 SYDVKM. J lost 4 bases, V lost 3 bases, and 4 bases had no gene match. The CDR3 totals 15 residues. The CDR3 spells CASSFPSGSTGELFF. DNA for the CDR3: TGTGCCAGCAGTTTCCCTAGCGGGTCCACCGGGGAGCTGTTTTTT. Using reference TRBV28 and TRBJ2-2 for the parts outside the CDR3, the full variable domain is DVKVTQSSRYLVKRTGEKVFLECVQDMDHENMFWYRQDPGLGLRLIYFSYDVKMKEKGDIPEGYSVSREKKERFSLILESASTNQTSMYLCASSFPSGSTGELFFGEGSRLTVL.

There are many counts of this clonotype. The CDR3 bases are TGTGCCAGCAGTGACAGGGGGGGCACAGATACGCAGTATTTT. Its translation: CASSDRGGTDTQYF. J is TRBJ2-3 and V is TRBV6-4, with D perhaps matching TRBD1 or TRBD2 (6 bases each). Per the germline V gene, CDR1 is MRHNA and CDR2 is SNTAGT. CDR3 length: 14 amino acids. The germline V and J ends were trimmed by 2 bases and 1 base, with 7 bases remaining between them.

This clonotype appeared many times. The chain couples TRBV10-2 to TRBJ2-1, with 7 bases that match TRBD2. From germline, CDR1 is WSHSY and CDR2 SAAADI. This CDR3 comprises 15 residues. Germline trimming cut 6 bases from V and 3 bases from J; bases unmatched to any gene: 8. The CDR3 nucleotides are TGCGCCAGCAGCCTAGCGGAGCCACTCTACAATGAGCAGTTCTTC. It specifies CASSLAEPLYNEQFF.

This clonotype turned up a few times. The rearrangement links TRBV28 to TRBJ1-2; TRBD1 aligns across 9 bases. The CDR3 is 16 residues long. Unmatched junction bases numbered 13, after V lost 6 bases and J lost 5 bases. Germline CDR1 MDHEN, CDR2 SYDVKM. In DNA, the CDR3 is TGTGCCAGCAGACTACCGCCGGGACAGGGACTATATGGCTACACCTTC. Its translation is CASRLPPGQGLYGYTF.

A few counts support this clonotype. This chain uses TRBV25-1 with TRBJ1-2; D gene uncertain. Trimming pared 3 bases from V and 2 bases from J, leaving 13 bases between. The CDR3 has 15 residues. Germline-derived CDR1 and CDR2 are MGHDK and SYGVNS. The CDR3 spells CASSDRTGGNYGYTF. Written as DNA, the CDR3 is TGTGCCAGCAGTGATCGGACTGGCGGGAACTATGGCTACACCTTC.

This clonotype turned up a few times. The chain joins TRBV21-1 to TRBJ1-6; the table's D call, TRBD1, has no DNA check behind it. TRBV21-1 is flagged as a pseudogene. There are 10 residues in the CDR3. The CDR3 here is CPLINSPLHF. CDR3 nucleotides: TGCCCCCTAATTAATTCACCCCTCCACTTT.

This clonotype was detected a few times. The chain combines TRBV2 with TRBJ2-7, with TRBD1 identical over 8 bases. CDR1 and CDR2 (germline): SNHLY, FYNNEI. Trimming removed 9 bases from V and 0 bases from J; junction bases left unmatched: 7. The CDR3 length is 14 residues. CDR3 sequence reads: CASKRQGSSYEQYF. The DNA for the CDR3 is TGTGCCAGTAAACGACAGGGGAGCTCCTACGAGCAGTACTTC. Together with reference TRBV2 and TRBJ2-7, the CDR3 gives the full variable domain: EPEVTQTPSHQVTQMGQEVILRCVPISNHLYFYWYRQILGQKVEFLVSFYNNEISEKSEIFDDQFSVERPDGSNFTLKIRSTKLEDSAMYFCASKRQGSSYEQYFGPGTRLTVT.

This sequence joins TRBV29-1 and TRBJ1-3, with D perhaps TRBD1 (6 bases). Looked up from germline, CDR1 is SQVTM and CDR2 is ANQGSEA. The CDR3 extends over 13 amino acids. Trimming took off 8 bases at V and 0 bases at J, with 11 bases between the two ends. DNA for the CDR3: TGCAGCACGGGGGACAACTCTGGAAACACCATATATTTT. Translating gives CSTGDNSGNTIYF.

The table lists this clonotype with a few counts. The rearrangement uses TRBV5-1 and TRBJ1-2; D is unclear. Germline-derived CDR1 and CDR2 are SGHRS and YFSETQ. The length of the CDR3 is 14 residues. V was pared by 1 base and J by 6 bases, with 13 bases between. The CDR3 nucleotides read TGCGCCAGCAGCTTGCTTGGCAGCTACGATGGCTACACCTTC. Translated: CASSLLGSYDGYTF.

This chain links TRBV24-1 with TRBJ2-1, with TRBD1 as a possible D gene (6 bases). Trimming shortened V by 4 bases and J by 6 bases, and 15 bases separated the two germline ends. The germline V gene encodes CDR1 KGHDR and CDR2 SFDVKD. The CDR3 is 15 amino acids. This CDR3 reads CATSEPGTRSNEQFF. CDR3 coding DNA: TGTGCCACCAGTGAACCCGGGACACGATCCAATGAGCAGTTCTTC.